A single sample is the source of the 3 T cell receptor beta chains below, sequenced in a study of tumor-infiltrating lymphocytes in primary liver carcinoma. Blood RNA originated from unsorted whole blood, with germline DNA additionally extracted. The researchers produced TCR beta cDNA from 400 to 650 ng total RNA with a constant-region primer. Researchers made the TCR beta libraries by running three nested multiplex PCR rounds with slightly modified ARM-PCR. Each of the first two PCR rounds ran approximately 11 cycles with TRBV1-TRBV30 forward and C-beta reverse primers. TCRdb fed the multiplex PCR reads into MiXCR, producing one record per CDR3 protein. This repertoire shows 300,000 to 350,000 distinct CDR3 sequences, approximately 65% found once; its top ten account for about 6.5%. The sequencing sample was made of peripheral blood. All receptors come from a man aged 35-49 years with primary liver carcinoma and hepatitis B virus infection.

On this clonotype itself: One end of the junction is discordant with germline, which a read error may explain. The CDR3, as DNA: TGTGCCAGCAACATGCAGGGTGGTGGACTGAACACTAAAGCTTTCTTT. It is translated as CASNMQGGGLNTKAFF. The rearrangement uses TRBV11-2 and TRBJ1-1, with D possibly matching TRBD1 (5 bases). From germline, CDR1 is SGHAT and CDR2 FQNNGV. CDR3 length: 16 residues.

In the case of this clonotype: The conserved closing phenylalanine or tryptophan is absent in this CDR3, likely reflecting a read error. The chain combines TRBV29-1 with TRBJ2-3; 11 nucleotides agree with TRBD1. Germline V lookup: CDR1 SQVTM, CDR2 ANQGSEA. CDR3 length: 14 amino acids. CDR3 DNA: TGCGGCGTCCCTGGACAGGGGGCTTTGGATACGCAGTATTCT. Amino acids: CGVPGQGALDTQYS.

The V gene is TRBV2, the J gene TRBJ2-1; tentative D call: TRBD2 (6 bases). The CDR3 runs 14 residues. CDR1 SNHLY and CDR2 FYNNEI come from the germline V gene. With 1 base removed from V and 10 bases from J, the gap between germline ends came to 14 bases. CDR3 in DNA: TGTGCCAGCAGTGAAGTCGGAGGGAAGGCCGAGCAGTTCTTC. It specifies CASSEVGGKAEQFF.